Described below is a single T cell receptor beta chain sequence and its context. This entry is derived from a study of blood T cell repertoires in COVID-19. Whole-study context: Sample material is recorded as cDNA or gDNA derived from T cells, B-cell-depleted T cells, or PBMCs.

The CDR3 sequence is 16 residues long. Germline values: CDR1 SGHRS, CDR2 YFSETQ. The junction had 13 bases not matched to a gene; V was cut back by 4 bases and J by 7 bases. Measured with immunoSEQ multiplex PCR; TCRdb has only the in-frame clones, and not every one. The data contain over 55,000 clones, around 88% of them singletons. The gene calls are TRBV5-1 and TRBJ2-1, with 8 bases identical to TRBD2. The source is a woman of 80 years or more with acute or convalescent COVID-19. Sequencing was performed on peripheral blood. The CDR3 sequence: CASSGWRGALGNEQFF. The CDR3 nucleotides read TGCGCCAGCAGCGGCTGGCGGGGGGCATTGGGTAATGAGCAGTTCTTC.